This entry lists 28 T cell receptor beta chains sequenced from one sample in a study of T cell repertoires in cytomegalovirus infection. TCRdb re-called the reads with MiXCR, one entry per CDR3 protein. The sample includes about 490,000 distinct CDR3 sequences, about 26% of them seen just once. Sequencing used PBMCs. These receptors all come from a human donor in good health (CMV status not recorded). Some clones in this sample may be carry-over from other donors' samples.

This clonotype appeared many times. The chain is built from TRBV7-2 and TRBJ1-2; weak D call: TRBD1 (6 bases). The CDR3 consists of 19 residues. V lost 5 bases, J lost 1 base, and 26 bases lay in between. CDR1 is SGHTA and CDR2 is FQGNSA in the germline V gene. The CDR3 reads CASSGKSRDTYSFNYGYTF. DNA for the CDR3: TGTGCCAGCAGCGGAAAATCCCGGGACACCTATAGTTTTAACTATGGCTACACCTTC.

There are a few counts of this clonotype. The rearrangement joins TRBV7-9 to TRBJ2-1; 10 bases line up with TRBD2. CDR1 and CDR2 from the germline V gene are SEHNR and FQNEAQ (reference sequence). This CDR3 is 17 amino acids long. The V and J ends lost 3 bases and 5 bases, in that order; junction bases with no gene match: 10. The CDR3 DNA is TGTGCCAGCAGCTTGTCTAGCGGGAGTTTCCTCAACAATGAGCAGTTCTTC. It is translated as CASSLSSGSFLNNEQFF.

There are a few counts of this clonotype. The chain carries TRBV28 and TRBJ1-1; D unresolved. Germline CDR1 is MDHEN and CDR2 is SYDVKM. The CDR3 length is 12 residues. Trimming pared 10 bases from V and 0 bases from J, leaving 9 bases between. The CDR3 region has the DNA TGTGCCATACAGCCTTTGAACACTGAAGCTTTCTTT. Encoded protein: CAIQPLNTEAFF. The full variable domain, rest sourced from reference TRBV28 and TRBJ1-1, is DVKVTQSSRYLVKRTGEKVFLECVQDMDHENMFWYRQDPGLGLRLIYFSYDVKMKEKGDIPEGYSVSREKKERFSLILESASTNQTSMYLCAIQPLNTEAFFGQGTRLTVV.

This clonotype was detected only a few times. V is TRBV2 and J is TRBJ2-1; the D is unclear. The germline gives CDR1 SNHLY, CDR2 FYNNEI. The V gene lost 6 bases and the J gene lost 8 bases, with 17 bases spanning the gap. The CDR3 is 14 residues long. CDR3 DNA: TGTGCCAGCAGCGGACGCCCCGGAGAGGATGAGCAGTTCTTC. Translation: CASSGRPGEDEQFF.

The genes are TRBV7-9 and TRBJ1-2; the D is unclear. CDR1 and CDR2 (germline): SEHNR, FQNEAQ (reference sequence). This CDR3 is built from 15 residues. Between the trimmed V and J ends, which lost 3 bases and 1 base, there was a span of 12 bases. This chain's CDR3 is CASSLLSGINYGYTF. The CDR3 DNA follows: TGTGCCAGCAGCTTGCTATCCGGGATTAACTATGGCTACACCTTC.

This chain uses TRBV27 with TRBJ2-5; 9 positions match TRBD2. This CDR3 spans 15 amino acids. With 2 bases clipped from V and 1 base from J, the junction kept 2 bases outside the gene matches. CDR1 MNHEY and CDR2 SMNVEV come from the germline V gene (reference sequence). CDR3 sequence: CASSLRAGGQETQYF. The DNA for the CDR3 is TGTGCCAGCAGTTTAAGAGCGGGAGGCCAAGAGACCCAGTACTTC.

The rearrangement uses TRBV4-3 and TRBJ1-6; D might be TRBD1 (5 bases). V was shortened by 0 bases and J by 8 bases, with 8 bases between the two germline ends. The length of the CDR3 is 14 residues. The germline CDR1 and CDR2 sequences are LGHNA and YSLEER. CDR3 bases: TGCGCCAGCAGCCAAGATGGGGGGGATTCACCCCTCCACTTT. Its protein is CASSQDGGDSPLHF.

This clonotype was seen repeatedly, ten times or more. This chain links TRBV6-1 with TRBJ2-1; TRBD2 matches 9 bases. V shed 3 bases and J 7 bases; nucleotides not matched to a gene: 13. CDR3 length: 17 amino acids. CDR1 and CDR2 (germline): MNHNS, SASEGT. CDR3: CASSDWAGGLRWNEQFF. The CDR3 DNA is TGTGCCAGCAGTGATTGGGCGGGAGGGCTTCGTTGGAATGAGCAGTTCTTC.

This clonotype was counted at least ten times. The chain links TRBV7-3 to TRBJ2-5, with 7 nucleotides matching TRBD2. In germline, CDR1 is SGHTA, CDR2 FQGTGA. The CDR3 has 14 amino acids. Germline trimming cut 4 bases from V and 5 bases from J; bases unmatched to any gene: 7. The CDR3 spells CASSSRGGTETQYF. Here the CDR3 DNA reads TGTGCCAGCAGCTCACGGGGAGGGACGGAGACCCAGTACTTC.

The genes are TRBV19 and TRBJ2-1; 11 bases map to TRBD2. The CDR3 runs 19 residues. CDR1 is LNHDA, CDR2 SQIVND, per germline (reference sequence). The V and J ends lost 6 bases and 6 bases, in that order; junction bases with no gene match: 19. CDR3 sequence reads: CASRLGRGIILAGANEQFF. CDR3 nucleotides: TGTGCCAGTAGATTAGGAAGGGGGATAATACTAGCGGGAGCCAATGAGCAGTTCTTC.

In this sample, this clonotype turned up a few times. DNA for the CDR3: TGTGCCAGCAGTTACTGGCGGACTAGCGGGATCAATGAGCAGTTCTTC. Residues: CASSYWRTSGINEQFF. V is TRBV6-5 and J is TRBJ2-1; TRBD2 matches 12 bases. Germline V lookup: CDR1 MNHEY, CDR2 SVGAGI. V lost 1 base to trimming and J lost 6 bases; unmatched junction nucleotides: 4. The CDR3 has 16 residues.

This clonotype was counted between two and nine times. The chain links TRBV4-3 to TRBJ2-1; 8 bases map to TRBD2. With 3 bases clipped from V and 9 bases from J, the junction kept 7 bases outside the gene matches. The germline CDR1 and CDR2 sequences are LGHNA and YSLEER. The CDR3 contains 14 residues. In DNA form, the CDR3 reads TGCGCCAGCAGCCACCTTATAGCGGGAAGTGAGCAGTTCTTC. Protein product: CASSHLIAGSEQFF.

The CDR3 here is CASRADRVFYGYTF. In DNA form, the CDR3 reads TGTGCCAGCAGAGCCGACAGGGTATTCTATGGCTACACCTTC. The genes are TRBV6-2 or TRBV6-3 and TRBJ1-2, with TRBD1 matching over 7 bases. With V trimmed by 6 bases and J by 4 bases, 8 bases remained unmatched. Looked up from germline, CDR1 is MNHEY and CDR2 is SVGEGT. The CDR3 totals 14 residues.

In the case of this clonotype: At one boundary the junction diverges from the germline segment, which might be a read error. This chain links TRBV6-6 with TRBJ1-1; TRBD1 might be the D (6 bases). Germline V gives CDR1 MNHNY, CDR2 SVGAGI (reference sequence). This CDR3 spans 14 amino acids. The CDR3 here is CASRPGQTNTEASF. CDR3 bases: TGTGCCAGCAGACCCGGACAGACGAACACTGAAGCTTCCTTT.

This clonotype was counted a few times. The CDR3: CASSLQQGAYEQYF. DNA of the CDR3: TGTGCCAGCAGCCTACAACAGGGTGCTTACGAGCAGTACTTC. V gene TRBV7-2 combines with J gene TRBJ2-7, with a tentative D call TRBD1 (6 bases). Trimming removed 5 bases from V and 4 bases from J, with 15 bases in between. CDR1 is SGHTA, CDR2 FQGNSA, per germline. The CDR3 is made up of 14 amino acids.

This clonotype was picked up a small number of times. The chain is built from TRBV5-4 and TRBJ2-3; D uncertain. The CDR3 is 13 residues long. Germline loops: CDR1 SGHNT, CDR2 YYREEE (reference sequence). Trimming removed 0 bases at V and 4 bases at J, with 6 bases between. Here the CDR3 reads CASSLEIADTQYF. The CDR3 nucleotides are TGTGCCAGCAGCTTGGAAATCGCAGATACGCAGTATTTT.

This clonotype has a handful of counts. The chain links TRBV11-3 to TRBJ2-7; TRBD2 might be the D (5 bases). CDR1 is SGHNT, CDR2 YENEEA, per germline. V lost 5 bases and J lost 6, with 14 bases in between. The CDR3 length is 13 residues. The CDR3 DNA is TGTGCCAGCAGCCGCGGACCGGCGGGCGAGCAGTACTTC. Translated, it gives CASSRGPAGEQYF.

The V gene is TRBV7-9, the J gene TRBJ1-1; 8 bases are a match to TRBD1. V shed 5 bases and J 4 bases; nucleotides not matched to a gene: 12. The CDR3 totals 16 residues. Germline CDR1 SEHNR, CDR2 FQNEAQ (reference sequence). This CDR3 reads CASSPRDRGAGTEAFF. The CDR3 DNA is TGTGCCAGCAGCCCCCGTGACAGGGGAGCGGGCACTGAAGCTTTCTTT.

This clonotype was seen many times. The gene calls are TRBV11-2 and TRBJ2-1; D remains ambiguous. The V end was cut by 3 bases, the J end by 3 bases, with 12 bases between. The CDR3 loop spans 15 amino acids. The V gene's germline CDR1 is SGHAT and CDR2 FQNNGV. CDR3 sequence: CASSFAVDHYNEQFF. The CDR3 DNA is TGTGCCAGCAGCTTTGCGGTCGACCACTACAATGAGCAGTTCTTC.

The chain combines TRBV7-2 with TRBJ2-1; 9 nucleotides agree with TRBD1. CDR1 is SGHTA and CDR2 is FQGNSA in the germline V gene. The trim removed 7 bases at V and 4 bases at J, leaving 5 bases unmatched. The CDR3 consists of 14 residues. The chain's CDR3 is CASTRQGVYNEQFF. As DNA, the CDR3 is TGTGCCAGCACCAGACAGGGGGTGTACAATGAGCAGTTCTTC.

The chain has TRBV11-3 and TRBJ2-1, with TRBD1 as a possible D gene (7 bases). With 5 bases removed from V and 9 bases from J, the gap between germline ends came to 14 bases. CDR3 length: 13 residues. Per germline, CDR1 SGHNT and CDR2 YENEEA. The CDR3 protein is CASSRGTAGEQFF. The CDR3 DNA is TGTGCCAGCAGCCGCGGGACAGCGGGTGAGCAGTTCTTC.

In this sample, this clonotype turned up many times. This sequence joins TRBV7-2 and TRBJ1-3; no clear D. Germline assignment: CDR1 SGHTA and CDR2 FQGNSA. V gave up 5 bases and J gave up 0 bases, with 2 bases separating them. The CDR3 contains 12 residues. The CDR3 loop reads CASSPSGNTIYF. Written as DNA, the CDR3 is TGTGCCAGCAGCCCCTCTGGAAACACCATATATTTT.

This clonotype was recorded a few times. The CDR3 DNA follows: TGTGCCAGCACCGGAGAGGACCAGGGTCTTCAGCCCCAGCATTTT. It codes for CASTGEDQGLQPQHF. The chain links TRBV6-6 to TRBJ1-5; TRBD1 is a possible D gene (5 bases). This CDR3 region has 15 residues. Germline CDR1 and CDR2: MNHNY and SVGAGI (reference sequence). V shed 7 bases and J shed 6 bases, with 19 bases lying between them.

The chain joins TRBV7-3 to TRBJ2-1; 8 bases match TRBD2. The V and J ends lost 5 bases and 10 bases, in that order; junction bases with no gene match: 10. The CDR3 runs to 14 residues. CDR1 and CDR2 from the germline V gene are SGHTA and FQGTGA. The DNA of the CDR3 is TGTGCCAGCAGCCTCGGGACTAGTAAGGGGGAGCAGTTCTTC. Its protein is CASSLGTSKGEQFF.

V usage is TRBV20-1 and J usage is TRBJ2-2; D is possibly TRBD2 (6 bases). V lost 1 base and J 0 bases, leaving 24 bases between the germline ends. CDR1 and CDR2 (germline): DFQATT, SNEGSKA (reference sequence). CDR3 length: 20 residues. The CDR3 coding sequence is TGCAGTGCTAGAGGTTATGGGGGGTGGAGTGGGGACTCGAACACCGGGGAGCTGTTTTTT. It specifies CSARGYGGWSGDSNTGELFF.

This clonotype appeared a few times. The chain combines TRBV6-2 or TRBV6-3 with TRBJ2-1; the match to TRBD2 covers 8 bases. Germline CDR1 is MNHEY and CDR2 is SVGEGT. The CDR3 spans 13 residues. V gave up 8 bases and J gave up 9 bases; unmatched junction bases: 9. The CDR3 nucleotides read TGTGCCAGCTACCCACGGGGGGGAGCTGAGCAGTTCTTC. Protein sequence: CASYPRGGAEQFF.

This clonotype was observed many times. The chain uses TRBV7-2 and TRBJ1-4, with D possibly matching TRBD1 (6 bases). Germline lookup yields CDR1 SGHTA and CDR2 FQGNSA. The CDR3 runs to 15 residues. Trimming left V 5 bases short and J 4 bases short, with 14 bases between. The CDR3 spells CASSTRTAFNEKLFF. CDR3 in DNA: TGTGCCAGCAGCACCCGGACAGCATTTAATGAAAAACTGTTTTTT. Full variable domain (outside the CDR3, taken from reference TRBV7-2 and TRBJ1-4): GAGVSQSPSNKVTEKGKDVELRCDPISGHTALYWYRQSLGQGLEFLIYFQGNSAPDKSGLPSDRFSAERTGGSVSTLTIQRTQQEDSAVYLCASSTRTAFNEKLFFGSGTQLSVL.

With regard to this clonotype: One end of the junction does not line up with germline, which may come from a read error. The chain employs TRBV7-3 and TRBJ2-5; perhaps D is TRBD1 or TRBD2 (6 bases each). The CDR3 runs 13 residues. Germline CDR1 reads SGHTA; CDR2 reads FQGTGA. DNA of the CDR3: TGTGCCAGCGGACCCGGGGGCCAAGAGACCCAGCACTTC. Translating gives CASGPGGQETQHF.